The clone carrying this T cell receptor (beta chain) was recorded a few times. Its matching antigen is unknown. TCRdb reprocessed the RT-PCR reads with MiXCR, giving one entry per CDR3 protein. The data hold under 850,000 distinct CDR3 sequences, with about 18% observed a single time. These data belong to a study of response to subunit inactivated influenza vaccine. General study points: The study's authors posited that every seasonal influenza vaccination enlists few new T cells.

V gave up 7 bases and J gave up 0 bases, with 12 bases separating them. The germline CDR1 and CDR2 sequences are MNHNS and SASEGT. The CDR3 contains 14 residues. The origin of this receptor is a man aged 45-65 years who received an inactivated influenza vaccine. The specimen comprised PBMCs from blood, sampled more than 4 days after vaccination. The rearrangement joins TRBV6-1 to TRBJ1-2, with D uncertain. CDR3 coding DNA: TGTGCCAGCACCCCCTCGGCCTCTAACTATGGCTACACCTTC. Its protein product is CASTPSASNYGYTF.